This T cell receptor beta chain was captured by sequencing in a study of shared clonotypes between healthy human individuals. Overall study context: For every donor, three CD4 naive, three CD4 memory, two CD8 naive and one CD8 memory plates were used. Regarding the study as a whole: Estimated richness values were generally larger in naive subsets than in memory subsets.

Clones were read by immunoSEQ multiplex PCR, and TCRdb kept only the in-frame ones, dropping some. The sample has some 2,400,000 clones; 95% are singletons. The CDR3 consists of 17 residues. Germline V gene lookup returns CDR1 SEHNR and CDR2 FQNEAQ (reference sequence). Only Caucasian adults living in Nashville, Tennessee served as donors. As to this clone: Its antigen is still unknown. Germline and junction disagree at one end, which may indicate a read error.

Sequencing was performed on naive CD4+ T cells sorted from blood. Indicated subset: CD45RA+ positively selected. The rearrangement links TRBV7-9 to TRBJ2-7, with 9 bases aligning to TRBD1. The source of this sequence is a man aged 18 to 29 in good health. In nucleotides, the CDR3 is TGTGCCAGCAGTTTAGGGGGAACAGGGGGCAACACCTACGAGCAGTACTTC. Protein: CASSLGGTGGNTYEQYF.